Detailed here is one T cell receptor beta chain. Its antigen is as yet unknown. Germline V gives CDR1 MNHEY, CDR2 SVGAGI. The germline V and J ends were trimmed by 2 bases and 2 bases, with 8 bases remaining between them. The CDR3 is 14 amino acids. These data belong to a study of CD8 T cells in Susac syndrome. General study findings and limits: The peak of CD8+ clonal expansion in Susac was seen in TEMRA cells and active patients. The total CD8+ repertoires yielded 15 to 20 Susac-specific public clones and the CD8+ TEMRA repertoires yielded roughly 5.

After extraction with the RNeasy kit, about 0.45 to 1 ug of the RNA was reverse transcribed using random hexamers. The amplification used immunoSEQ multiplex PCR on TCR beta CDR3; it spanned 54 Vbeta and 13 Jbeta. TCRdb re-called the immunoSEQ multiplex PCR reads through MiXCR, storing one row per CDR3 protein. The sample records some 200,000 distinct CDR3 sequences, 85% to 95% being singletons. The sequencing sample was made of CD8+ T cells from PBMCs. The rearrangement links TRBV6-5 to TRBJ2-3; D gene uncertain. The sequence derives from a human donor with Susac syndrome. CDR3 DNA sequence: TGTGCCAGCAGTTACGTCGGCCCCACAGATACGCAGTATTTT. It translates to CASSYVGPTDTQYF.